The 9 T cell receptor beta chains below all came from one sample that was sequenced in a study of blood T cells in healthy people across ages. The use of a sample-barcoded 5' primer and a J-beta primer mix characterized a second PCR of roughly 6 to 11 cycles. In TCRdb, the 5' RACE reads were re-called with MiXCR into one record per CDR3 protein. The repertoire holds about 640,000 distinct CDR3 sequences, about 54% seen once, with 30% to 40% in the top ten. The material sequenced was blood. Receptors were obtained from a man aged 60-69 years in good health.

This clonotype has more than one count but fewer than ten. The chain joins TRBV10-3 to TRBJ1-1, with 8 bases fitting TRBD1. This CDR3 spans 13 amino acids. The germline gives CDR1 ENHRY, CDR2 SYGVKD. The ends lost 11 bases at V and 1 base at J; junction bases unmatched: 6. CDR3: CAFSDRENTEAFF. DNA of the CDR3: TGTGCCTTCTCGGACAGGGAGAACACTGAAGCTTTCTTT.

The chain has TRBV4-1 and TRBJ2-7; D gene ambiguous. Between the trimmed V and J ends, which lost 6 bases and 0 bases, there was a span of 12 bases. The germline gives CDR1 MGHRA, CDR2 YSYEKL. CDR3 length: 14 amino acids. The CDR3 nucleotides are TGCGCCAGCAGAGAAATTGAGTGCTCCTACGAGCAGTACTTC. Translation gives CASREIECSYEQYF.

The chain recombines TRBV4-2 with TRBJ1-4; no clear D. V gave up 3 bases and J gave up 6 bases, with 14 bases separating them. CDR3 length: 15 amino acids. In germline, CDR1 is LGHNA, CDR2 YNFKEQ. The DNA of the CDR3 is TGTGCCAGCAGCCAGATCCCGGGATCCGATGAAAAACTGTTTTTT. Encoded protein: CASSQIPGSDEKLFF.

This clonotype was found a few times. The chain couples TRBV7-2 to TRBJ1-2; D is perhaps TRBD1 (5 bases). V lost 6 bases and J 13 bases, leaving 21 bases between the germline ends. The CDR3 covers 13 residues. Per the germline V gene, CDR1 is SGHTA and CDR2 is FQGNSA. The CDR3 region is CASRLSWGQLITF. In DNA form, the CDR3 reads TGTGCCAGCAGATTATCCTGGGGCCAGTTAATCACCTTC.

V gene TRBV15 combines with J gene TRBJ2-5; 8 bases are a match to TRBD2. The CDR3 has 14 residues. Trimming removed 1 base from V and 3 bases from J; junction bases left unmatched: 1. Germline V gene lookup returns CDR1 LNHNV and CDR2 YYDKDF (reference sequence). CDR3 protein: CATSRGAGEETQYF. The CDR3 DNA reads as TGTGCCACCAGCAGAGGAGCGGGGGAAGAGACCCAGTACTTC.

The rearrangement joins TRBV10-3 to TRBJ2-3, with D perhaps TRBD1 or TRBD2 (6 bases each). The V and J ends lost 2 bases and 5 bases respectively, with 17 bases between them. Per germline, CDR1 ENHRY and CDR2 SYGVKD. The CDR3 loop spans 16 amino acids. The CDR3 loop is CAISEVRGPMGDTQYF. The CDR3 nucleotides read TGTGCCATCAGTGAGGTCCGGGGGCCGATGGGAGATACGCAGTATTTT.

V gene TRBV7-9 combines with J gene TRBJ2-3; D may correspond to TRBD1 or TRBD2 (6 bases each). The V and J ends lost 10 bases and 9 bases respectively, with 23 bases between them. CDR3 length: 14 residues. The germline CDR1 and CDR2 sequences are SEHNR and FQNEAQ (reference sequence). For the CDR3, the DNA is TGTGCCATTCAGGGGCAGCGGGCCATAGGGACGCAGTATTTT. Translation gives CAIQGQRAIGTQYF. Full variable domain (rest looked up from reference TRBV7-9 and TRBJ2-3): DTGVSQNPRHKITKRGQNVTFRCDPISEHNRLYWYRQTLGQGPEFLTYFQNEAQLEKSRLLSDRFSAERPKGSFSTLEIQRTEQGDSAMYLCAIQGQRAIGTQYFGPGTRLTVL.

J is TRBJ1-1 and V is TRBV29-1; D gene unclear. V dropped 1 base and J dropped 5 bases, with 8 bases sitting between them. Germline-derived CDR1 and CDR2 are SQVTM and ANQGSEA. This CDR3 contains 12 residues. CDR3 nucleotides: TGCAGCGTTGAAGTAGGGAGGACTGAAGCTTTCTTT. As protein: CSVEVGRTEAFF.

This clonotype turned up a few times. The chain is built from TRBV7-9 and TRBJ2-1, with D hard to call. The germline V gene encodes CDR1 SEHNR and CDR2 FQNEAQ (reference sequence). This CDR3 has 11 amino acids. Trimming shortened V by 5 bases and J by 9 bases, and 8 bases separated the two germline ends. The CDR3 is CASSMGAEQFF. As DNA, the CDR3 is TGTGCCAGCAGCATGGGTGCTGAGCAGTTCTTC.